Below are 30 T cell receptor beta chains sequenced from a single sample in a study of human T cells and chemical hapten exposure. From the 5' RACE reads, TCRdb called clonotypes with MiXCR, one entry per CDR3 protein. The sample has roughly 81,000 distinct CDR3 sequences, 15% to 20% seen once. The template was total RNA from unfractionated whole blood. The receptor source for this set is a female donor in good health.

This chain links TRBV7-9 with TRBJ2-1; 9 positions match TRBD2. After removal of 5 bases from V and 2 bases from J, the junction contained 4 bases not matched to a gene. Germline V lookup: CDR1 SEHNR, CDR2 FQNEAQ (reference sequence). This CDR3 comprises 15 residues. Here the CDR3 DNA reads TGTGCCAGCAGCCCTAGCGGGGCGACCTACAATGAGCAGTTCTTC. Protein sequence: CASSPSGATYNEQFF.

This sequence joins TRBV6-1 and TRBJ1-1; possible D gene TRBD1, 5 bases. The CDR3 is 12 amino acids. Trimming removed 4 bases at V and 7 bases at J, with 10 bases between. CDR1 is MNHNS, CDR2 SASEGT, per germline. The CDR3 protein is CASSVGTVEAFF. CDR3 in DNA: TGTGCCAGCAGTGTCGGGACGGTTGAAGCTTTCTTT.

This clonotype was seen a handful of times. The chain links TRBV7-2 to TRBJ1-1; perhaps TRBD1 as D (5 bases). The CDR3 length is 17 residues. Trimming took off 3 bases at V and 0 bases at J, with 17 bases between the two ends. From germline, CDR1 is SGHTA and CDR2 FQGNSA. The CDR3 DNA sequence: TGTGCCAGCAGCTTTTTCGGTTGGGGAGGGGTGAACACTGAAGCTTTCTTT. Its translation is CASSFFGWGGVNTEAFF.

This chain connects TRBV12-3 or TRBV12-4 to TRBJ2-3; D remains unclear. V was clipped by 6 bases and J by 4 bases, with 14 bases between them. CDR3 size: 14 residues. CDR3 sequence reads: CASSSSHGSDTQYF. The CDR3 coding sequence is TGTGCCAGCAGCAGCTCACACGGTTCAGATACGCAGTATTTT.

This clonotype has a handful of counts. V gene TRBV6-5 combines with J gene TRBJ1-2; no definite D call. The CDR3 is 12 residues long. Germline CDR1 is MNHEY and CDR2 is SVGAGI. V lost 4 bases and J 8 bases, leaving 11 bases between the germline ends. This CDR3 is CASSSFPDGYTF. CDR3 coding DNA: TGTGCCAGCAGTTCCTTTCCGGACGGCTACACCTTC.

The V call is TRBV29-1, the J call TRBJ2-3, with D uncertain. The germline gives CDR1 SQVTM, CDR2 ANQGSEA. The CDR3 has 13 residues. The CDR3 region is CRAFPPMTDTQYF. CDR3 sequence (DNA): TGCCGCGCTTTCCCACCAATGACAGATACGCAGTATTTT.

This clonotype was detected a few times. The chain joins TRBV21-1 to TRBJ2-3; TRBD1, the table's D call, lacks a check against the DNA. TRBV21-1 is noted as a pseudogene. This CDR3 is built from 15 residues. The CDR3 DNA is TGTGCCAGCAGCAAAGCCGGACAGGGAAAAGATACGCAGTATTTT. It codes for CASSKAGQGKDTQYF.

In DNA form, the CDR3 reads TGTGCCAGCTCACCGACCGGGGCAGGCGGGGCCTATGGCTACACCTTC. This gives the protein CASSPTGAGGAYGYTF. V gene TRBV18 combines with J gene TRBJ1-2; D perhaps matches TRBD1 (5 bases). The CDR3 contains 16 residues. The V end was cut by 3 bases, the J end by 4 bases, with 18 bases between. Germline CDR1 and CDR2: KGHSH and LQKENI.

This clonotype was recorded a few times. J is TRBJ1-1 and V is TRBV20-1; D is uncertain. There are 16 residues in the CDR3. The V and J ends lost 6 bases and 0 bases respectively, with 20 bases between them. Germline V gene sequence: CDR1 DFQATT, CDR2 SNEGSKA (reference sequence). The DNA for the CDR3 is TGCAGTGCCCCCCTCCACTCAGGCGGCATGAACACTGAAGCTTTCTTT. Its protein product is CSAPLHSGGMNTEAFF.

This clonotype has a handful of counts. The genes are TRBV20-1 and TRBJ1-4; D is ambiguous. Trimming pared 0 bases from V and 8 bases from J, leaving 13 bases between. Germline assignment: CDR1 DFQATT and CDR2 SNEGSKA (reference sequence). The CDR3 length is 14 residues. As DNA, the CDR3 is TGCAGTGCTAGAGAGAGGACGCTAGGAGAAAAACTGTTTTTT. Its translation: CSARERTLGEKLFF.

This clonotype appeared a few times. The chain carries TRBV5-1 and TRBJ1-5; no clear D gene. V lost 0 bases, J lost 6 bases, and 7 bases lay in between. From germline, CDR1 is SGHRS and CDR2 YFSETQ. The CDR3 is 13 amino acids. DNA for the CDR3: TGCGCCAGCAGCTTGGATCTCGGTCAGCCCCAGCATTTT. Translated: CASSLDLGQPQHF. Full variable domain (remainder filled in from reference TRBV5-1 and TRBJ1-5): KAGVTQTPRYLIKTRGQQVTLSCSPISGHRSVSWYQQTPGQGLQFLFEYFSETQRNKGNFPGRFSGRQFSNSRSEMNVSTLELGDSALYLCASSLDLGQPQHFGDGTRLSIL.

This clonotype turned up a few times. The rearrangement joins TRBV28 to TRBJ1-1, with a tentative D call TRBD1 (6 bases). Trimming took 5 bases from V and 0 from J, leaving 13 bases between them. CDR3 length equals 15 residues. Per germline, CDR1 MDHEN and CDR2 SYDVKM. CDR3 nucleotides: TGTGCCAGCAGTCCCACCGACAGGATGAACACTGAAGCTTTCTTT. Translated: CASSPTDRMNTEAFF.

The chain couples TRBV6-1 to TRBJ1-2; a weak D match, TRBD1 (5 bases). CDR3 length: 14 amino acids. Trimming removed 7 bases from V and 0 bases from J, with 12 bases in between. CDR1 and CDR2 from the germline V gene are MNHNS and SASEGT. DNA of the CDR3: TGTGCCAGCAATCCAGGGCCCGCTAACTATGGCTACACCTTC. This codes for CASNPGPANYGYTF.

The chain is built from TRBV6-2 or TRBV6-3 and TRBJ2-5; 9 nucleotides match TRBD1. The germline gives CDR1 MNHEY, CDR2 SVGEGT. V lost 10 bases, J lost 4 bases, and 10 bases stayed unmatched. The CDR3 is made up of 14 amino acids. This CDR3 is CATRRGQGVETQYF. The CDR3 DNA follows: TGTGCCACGAGGCGGGGACAGGGAGTAGAGACCCAGTACTTC.

This clonotype was counted ten times or more. V is TRBV28 and J is TRBJ1-2; maybe TRBD1 (5 bases). The CDR3 is 13 residues long. V was trimmed by 2 bases and J by 8 bases, leaving 12 bases between them. Per germline, CDR1 MDHEN and CDR2 SYDVKM. The CDR3, as DNA: TGTGCCAGCAGTTTAGGGGCGGGGGACGGCTACACCTTC. Its protein product is CASSLGAGDGYTF.

This clonotype has a handful of counts. This chain connects TRBV28 to TRBJ2-3; the D gene could be TRBD1 or TRBD2 (5 bases each). Germline values: CDR1 MDHEN, CDR2 SYDVKM. There are 15 residues in the CDR3. V lost 3 bases and J lost 3, with 13 bases in between. The CDR3 loop is CASSLSQGETDTQYF. The CDR3 DNA is TGTGCCAGCAGTTTGTCTCAGGGAGAGACAGATACGCAGTATTTT.

This CDR3 is CASTPGTSGSSTDTQYF. DNA for the CDR3: TGTGCCAGCACCCCCGGGACTAGCGGGTCTAGCACAGATACGCAGTATTTT. J is TRBJ2-3 and V is TRBV12-3 or TRBV12-4; 12 positions match TRBD2. The CDR3 totals 17 residues. V shed 7 bases and J 0 bases; nucleotides not matched to a gene: 8.

This chain connects TRBV16 to TRBJ1-4; TRBD1 aligns across 7 bases. V shed 3 bases, J shed 8 bases, and the junction held 9 bases outside the gene matches. The CDR3 spans 15 residues. Germline V CDR1 and CDR2: KGHSY, FQNENV. The DNA for the CDR3 is TGTGCCAGCAGCCAGTTGGGCCAGGGGGAAGAAAAACTGTTTTTT. Translating gives CASSQLGQGEEKLFF.

This clonotype has more than one count but fewer than ten. CDR3 amino acids: CASSFEVAGGPGSYNEQFF. The CDR3 DNA is TGTGCCAGCAGTTTTGAGGTAGCGGGGGGGCCAGGTTCCTACAATGAGCAGTTCTTC. The chain combines TRBV12-3 or TRBV12-4 with TRBJ2-1, with 11 bases identical to TRBD2. The CDR3 contains 19 residues. V was clipped by 3 bases and J by 1 base; unmatched bases: 11.

The chain employs TRBV27 and TRBJ2-3, with D perhaps matching TRBD2 (5 bases). Trimming removed 5 bases at V and 4 bases at J, with 16 bases between. The CDR3 loop spans 15 amino acids. Germline V gene lookup returns CDR1 MNHEY and CDR2 SMNVEV (reference sequence). CDR3 sequence: CASSIKWRAADTQYF. CDR3 coding DNA: TGTGCCAGCAGTATCAAATGGCGGGCCGCAGATACGCAGTATTTT.

This clonotype occurred a few times. The chain recombines TRBV11-1 with TRBJ2-6, with 7 bases identical to TRBD1. After removal of 1 base from V and 0 bases from J, the junction contained 3 bases not matched to a gene. CDR3 length: 17 residues. CDR1 and CDR2 from the germline V gene are SGHAT and FQDESV (reference sequence). The CDR3 DNA sequence: TGTGCCAGCAGCTTAGGGGACAGTAGCTCTGGGGCCAACGTCCTGACTTTC. It yields the protein CASSLGDSSSGANVLTF.

The sample holds a few counts of this clonotype. The rearrangement joins TRBV5-1 to TRBJ2-6; 9 nucleotides align to TRBD1. Germline loops: CDR1 SGHRS, CDR2 YFSETQ. The J segment lost 2 bases and the V segment lost 2 bases, leaving 5 bases of the junction unmatched. The CDR3 is 17 residues long. In DNA form, the CDR3 reads TGCGCCAGCAGCTTTACCGGGACAGGGACTGGGGCCAACGTCCTGACTTTC. Amino acids: CASSFTGTGTGANVLTF.

The genes are TRBV19 and TRBJ2-1; weak D call: TRBD2 (6 bases). From germline, CDR1 is LNHDA and CDR2 SQIVND (reference sequence). CDR3 length: 15 amino acids. Trimming shortened V by 3 bases and J by 7 bases, and 16 bases separated the two germline ends. The CDR3 here is CASSIGAGIQNEQFF. The CDR3 DNA sequence: TGTGCCAGTAGTATTGGCGCGGGAATACAGAATGAGCAGTTCTTC. Based on the CDR3 plus reference TRBV19 and TRBJ2-1, the full variable domain is DGGITQSPKYLFRKEGQNVTLSCEQNLNHDAMYWYRQDPGQGLRLIYYSQIVNDFQKGDIAEGYSVSREKKESFPLTVTSAQKNPTAFYLCASSIGAGIQNEQFFGPGTRLTVL.

This chain uses TRBV5-1 with TRBJ1-1; D is ambiguous. This CDR3 comprises 14 residues. Between the trimmed V and J ends, which lost 4 bases and 2 bases, there was a span of 12 bases. Looked up from germline, CDR1 is SGHRS and CDR2 is YFSETQ. CDR3 in DNA: TGCGCCAGCAGCATCGACGGAATAAACACTGAAGCTTTCTTT. Its translation is CASSIDGINTEAFF.

This clonotype was counted a single time. This chain connects TRBV7-2 to TRBJ2-5; D ambiguous. From germline, CDR1 is SGHTA and CDR2 FQGNSA. With 6 bases removed from V and 2 bases from J, the gap between germline ends came to 13 bases. The CDR3 is 14 amino acids. The CDR3 DNA reads TGTGCCAGCAGTCTTAGGCGAAGTCAAGAGACCCAGTACTTC. As protein: CASSLRRSQETQYF.

The J gene is TRBJ1-4, the V gene TRBV28; perhaps TRBD1 as D (6 bases). V lost 3 bases to trimming and J lost 5 bases, with 7 bases between them. The CDR3 extends over 13 amino acids. CDR1 and CDR2 from the germline V gene are MDHEN and SYDVKM. The CDR3 DNA reads as TGTGCCAGCAGTTTCACAGGGAATGAAAAACTGTTTTTT. It encodes CASSFTGNEKLFF.

This clonotype came up a few times. The rearrangement joins TRBV12-3 or TRBV12-4 to TRBJ1-1; possibly TRBD1 for D (6 bases). V shed 3 bases and J shed 1 base, with 9 bases lying between them. CDR3 length: 14 amino acids. Written as DNA, the CDR3 is TGTGCCAGCAGTTTTCGCAGGGGGAACACTGAAGCTTTCTTT. This codes for CASSFRRGNTEAFF.

This clonotype was seen more than once but under ten times. The V gene is TRBV10-3, the J gene TRBJ1-5, with D perhaps TRBD1 (5 bases). CDR3 size: 16 residues. Germline V lookup: CDR1 ENHRY, CDR2 SYGVKD. V dropped 2 bases and J dropped 3 bases, with 14 bases sitting between them. In nucleotides, the CDR3 is TGTGCCATCAGTGAGGATCGAAGGGGATCCAATCAGCCCCAGCATTTT. As protein: CAISEDRRGSNQPQHF.

The chain couples TRBV18 to TRBJ1-1, with a tentative D call TRBD1 (5 bases). The CDR3 is made up of 15 amino acids. Per the germline V gene, CDR1 is KGHSH and CDR2 is LQKENI. The V end lost 1 base, the J end lost 6 bases, and 15 bases lay between the germline ends. CDR3: CASSPRDGIRAEAFF. The CDR3 DNA reads TGTGCCAGCTCACCACGGGACGGCATTCGGGCTGAAGCTTTCTTT.

This chain connects TRBV6-1 to TRBJ1-5; no firm D call. Deletions cut 6 bases from V and 4 bases from J, with 7 bases between. This CDR3 has 12 amino acids. Germline V gene sequence: CDR1 MNHNS, CDR2 SASEGT. The CDR3 region has the DNA TGTGCCAGCAGGGCCGGGAATCAGCCCCAGCATTTT. Protein product: CASRAGNQPQHF.